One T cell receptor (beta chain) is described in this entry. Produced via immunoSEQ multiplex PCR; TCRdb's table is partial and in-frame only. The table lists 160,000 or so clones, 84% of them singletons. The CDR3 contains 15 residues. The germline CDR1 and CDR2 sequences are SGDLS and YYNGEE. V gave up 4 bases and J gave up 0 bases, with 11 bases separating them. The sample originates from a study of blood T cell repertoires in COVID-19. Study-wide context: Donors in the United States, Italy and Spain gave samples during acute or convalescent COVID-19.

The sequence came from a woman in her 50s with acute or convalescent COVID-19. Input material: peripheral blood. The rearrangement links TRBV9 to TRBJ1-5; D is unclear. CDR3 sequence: CASSPDGDSNQPQHF. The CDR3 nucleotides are TGTGCCAGCAGCCCTGACGGGGATAGCAATCAGCCCCAGCATTTT.